The present entry profiles one T cell receptor (beta chain) with its context. Cohort assignment relied on participant-reported clinical history. Study processing details: Reference gene primer amplification gave estimated nucleated cell counts. TCRdb's copy holds only in-frame clones and misses some; the assay was immunoSEQ multiplex PCR. Clone size and V and J calls were adopted from that table, with D and trimming inferred from the DNA. Here the sample spans roughly 170,000 clones, 81% being singletons. This sample stems from a study of blood T cell repertoires in COVID-19. Study as a whole: The samples span acute and convalescent COVID-19 from the United States, Italy and Spain.

The sequence came from a woman in her thirties or forties with acute COVID-19. What was sequenced was PBMCs or T cells enriched from blood (not recorded which).

Written as DNA, the CDR3 is TGTGCCTGGAGCGCACCCGGGACATACAATCAGCCCCAGCATTTT. It translates to CAWSAPGTYNQPQHF. The gene calls are TRBV30 and TRBJ1-5, with D possibly being TRBD1 (6 bases). V dropped 3 bases and J dropped 3 bases, with 15 bases sitting between them. Germline loops: CDR1 GTSNPN, CDR2 SVGIG (reference sequence). The CDR3 length is 15 residues.